This paragraph covers one T cell receptor (beta chain) sequence. The germline CDR1 and CDR2 sequences are PRHDT and FYEKMQ (reference sequence). This CDR3 has 16 amino acids. The V end lost 6 bases, the J end lost 0 bases, and 16 bases lay between the germline ends. The sample comes from a study of blood T cell repertoires in COVID-19. The wider study: Collection of acute and convalescent COVID-19 samples took place in the United States, Italy and Spain. From T cells, B-cell-depleted T cells, or PBMCs came the material, which was cDNA or gDNA.

Per the study methods: Amplification with reference gene primers provided the estimates of nucleated cell counts. Sequencing used immunoSEQ multiplex PCR; TCRdb keeps in-frame clones, though not all of them. That table furnishes V, J and clone size, whereas the DNA furnished D and trimming. The data contain about 160,000 clones, 70% to 90% of them seen just once; the ten biggest clones take up approximately 3%. Sequenced material: peripheral blood. V gene TRBV13 combines with J gene TRBJ2-3, with D maybe TRBD1 (5 bases). The TCR comes from a man in his 60s with acute or convalescent COVID-19. Here the CDR3 DNA reads TGTGCCAGCAGACCGGCAGGGTTTGCTAGCACAGATACGCAGTATTTT. This gives the protein CASRPAGFASTDTQYF.